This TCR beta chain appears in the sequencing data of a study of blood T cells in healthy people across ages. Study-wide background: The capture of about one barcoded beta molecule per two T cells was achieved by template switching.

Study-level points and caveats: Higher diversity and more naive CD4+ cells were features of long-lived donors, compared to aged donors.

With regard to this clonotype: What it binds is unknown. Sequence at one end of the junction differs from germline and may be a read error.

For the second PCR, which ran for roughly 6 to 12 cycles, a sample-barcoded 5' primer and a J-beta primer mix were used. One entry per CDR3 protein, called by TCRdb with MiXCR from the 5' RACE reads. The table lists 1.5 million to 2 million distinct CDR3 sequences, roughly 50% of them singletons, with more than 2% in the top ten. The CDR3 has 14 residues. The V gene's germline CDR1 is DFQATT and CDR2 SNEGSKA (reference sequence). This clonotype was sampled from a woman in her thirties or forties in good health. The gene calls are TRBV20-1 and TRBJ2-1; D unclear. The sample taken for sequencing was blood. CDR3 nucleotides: TGCAGTGCTAGTGGCAGAACCCACTACAAGGAGCAGTTCTTC. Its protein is CSASGRTHYKEQFF.